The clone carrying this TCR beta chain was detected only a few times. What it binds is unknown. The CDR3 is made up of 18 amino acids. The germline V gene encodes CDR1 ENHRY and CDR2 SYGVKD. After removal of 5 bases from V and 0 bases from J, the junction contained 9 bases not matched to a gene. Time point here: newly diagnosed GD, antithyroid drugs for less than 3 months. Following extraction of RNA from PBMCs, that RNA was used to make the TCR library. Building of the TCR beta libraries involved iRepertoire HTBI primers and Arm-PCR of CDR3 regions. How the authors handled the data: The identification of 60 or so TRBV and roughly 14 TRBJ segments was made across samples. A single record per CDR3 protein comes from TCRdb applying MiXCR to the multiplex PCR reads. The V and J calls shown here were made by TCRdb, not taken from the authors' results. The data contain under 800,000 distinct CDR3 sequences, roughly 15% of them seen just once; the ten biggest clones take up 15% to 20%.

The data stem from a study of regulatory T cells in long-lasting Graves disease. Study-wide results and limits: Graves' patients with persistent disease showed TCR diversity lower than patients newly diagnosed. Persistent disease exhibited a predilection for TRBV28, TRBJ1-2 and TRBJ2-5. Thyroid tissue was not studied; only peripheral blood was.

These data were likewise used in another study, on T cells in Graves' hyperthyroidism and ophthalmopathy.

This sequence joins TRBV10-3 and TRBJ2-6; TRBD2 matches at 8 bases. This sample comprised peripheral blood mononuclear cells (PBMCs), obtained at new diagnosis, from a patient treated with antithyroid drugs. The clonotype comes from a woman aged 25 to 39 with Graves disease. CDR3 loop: CAISFRAGAFSGANVLTF. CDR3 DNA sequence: TGTGCCATCAGTTTTCGAGCGGGAGCCTTCTCTGGGGCCAACGTCCTGACTTTC.